This is a list of T cell receptor beta chains from one sample in a study of a mutant IDH1 vaccine in newly diagnosed glioma. Their target antigens are unknown. TCRdb keeps only in-frame clones here, not all; method: immunoSEQ multiplex PCR. The table shows around 58,000 clones, with 80% to 85% occurring only once. The sequencing used PBMCs, collected from a glioma patient whose treatment included an IDH1 peptide vaccine. These receptors all come from a man aged 25-45 years with glioma. Both conserved end residues are part of each CDR3. A D gene is named only where the DNA matches it firmly. The size of a clone is reported for some rows only, either as once, few or many, or as a class for expanded clones.

clone_size d_call j_call v_call cdr3_aa cdr3_nt
- - TRBJ1-2 TRBV5-6 CASSSNRAYGYTF TGTGCCAGCAGCTCGAATCGGGCCTATGGCTACACCTTC
- - TRBJ2-5 TRBV30 CAWSVIETQYF TGTGCCTGGAGTGTGATAGAGACCCAGTACTTC
- - TRBJ2-2 TRBV11-3 CASSLAGRKGGTGELFF TGTGCCAGCAGCTTAGCAGGTCGTAAGGGGGGCACCGGGGAGCTGTTTTTT
- TRBD1 TRBJ1-5 TRBV5-5 CASSFRQGSLQPQHF TGTGCCAGCAGCTTCAGACAGGGTTCTCTCCAGCCCCAGCATTTT
- TRBD1 TRBJ1-1 TRBV29-1 CSVGAGTGGIVTEAFF TGCAGCGTTGGGGCCGGGACAGGGGGCATTGTTACTGAAGCTTTCTTT
- - TRBJ2-7 TRBV5-1 CASRSQGWTYEQYF TGCGCCAGCAGGAGCCAGGGGTGGACCTACGAGCAGTACTTC
- - TRBJ1-1 TRBV5-4 CASSLEPENTEAFF TGTGCCAGCAGCTTGGAGCCAGAGAACACTGAAGCTTTCTTT
- - TRBJ2-1 TRBV5-1 CASSPQSGNYNEQFF TGCGCCAGCAGCCCACAGAGCGGAAACTACAATGAGCAGTTCTTC
- - TRBJ1-5 TRBV30 CAWSGGSNQPQHF TGTGCCTGGAGTGGGGGGAGCAATCAGCCCCAGCATTTT
- - TRBJ2-1 TRBV2 CASSERAFRYNEQFF TGTGCCAGCAGTGAAAGGGCTTTCCGTTACAATGAGCAGTTCTTC
- - TRBJ2-7 TRBV5-1 CASSWWKGGYEQCF TGCGCCAGCAGCTGGTGGAAGGGTGGGTACGAGCAGTGCTTC
- TRBD2 TRBJ2-1 TRBV19 CASSSREGRGQTGQFF TGTGCCAGTAGTAGTAGGGAGGGTCGAGGGCAAACTGGGCAGTTCTTC
- - TRBJ2-1 TRBV11-2 CASSRDRQNEQFF TGTGCCAGCAGCCGCGACCGACAGAATGAGCAGTTCTTC
- - TRBJ1-1 TRBV7-2 CASRIFVTTPGTEAFF TGTGCCAGCAGGATTTTTGTTACGACTCCTGGCACTGAAGCTTTCTTT
- - TRBJ1-2 TRBV19 CASSIESGYGYTF TGTGCCAGTAGTATCGAGTCAGGGTATGGCTACACCTTC
- - TRBJ1-3 TRBV7-8 CASSLLGDSGNTIYF TGTGCCAGCAGCTTACTGGGGGACTCTGGAAACACCATATATTTT
- TRBD2 TRBJ2-5 TRBV5-1 CASSLTSGTGETQYF TGCGCCAGCAGCTTGACTAGCGGTACCGGGGAGACCCAGTACTTC
- - TRBJ2-7 TRBV14 CASSQRRGPAGEQYF TGTGCCAGCAGCCAGAGAAGGGGTCCAGCGGGTGAGCAGTACTTC
- TRBD1 TRBJ2-5 TRBV19 CASSTYRGAETQYF TGTGCCAGTAGTACATACAGGGGCGCAGAGACCCAGTACTTC
- - TRBJ1-1 TRBV2 CASRVDGNTEAFF TGTGCCAGCAGGGTTGACGGGAACACTGAAGCTTTCTTT
few - TRBJ1-5 TRBV27 CASSFSGGALLNQPQHF TGTGCCAGCAGTTTTAGTGGGGGTGCCCTCTTGAATCAGCCCCAGCATTTT
- - TRBJ2-2 TRBV10-2 CASSEFVVNTGELFF TGCGCCAGCAGTGAATTTGTGGTAAACACCGGGGAGCTGTTTTTT
few - TRBJ1-5 TRBV29-1 CSVGGSNQPQHF TGCAGCGTTGGGGGGAGTAATCAGCCCCAGCATTTT
- TRBD1 TRBJ1-3 TRBV5-6 CASSPQPGQSGNTIYF TGTGCCAGCAGCCCTCAACCGGGACAGTCTGGAAACACCATATATTTT
few - TRBJ2-3 TRBV9 CASSVSEPSRWGSRTDTQYF TGTGCCAGCAGCGTATCCGAACCGAGTAGATGGGGGTCCAGGACAGATACGCAGTATTTT
- - TRBJ2-2 TRBV10-1 CASSESEFGSPWTGELFF TGCGCCAGCAGTGAGTCGGAGTTCGGCAGCCCATGGACCGGGGAGCTGTTTTTT
once - TRBJ1-1 TRBV5-8 CASSLGVNTEAFF TGTGCCAGCAGCTTAGGGGTGAACACTGAAGCTTTCTTT
- TRBD1 TRBJ2-7 TRBV11-3 CASSLGTGPYEQYF TGTGCCAGCAGCTTAGGGACAGGCCCCTACGAGCAGTACTTC
- TRBD1 TRBJ2-4 TRBV7-9 CASEGTGKNIQYF TGTGCCAGCGAAGGGACAGGCAAAAACATTCAGTACTTC
- TRBD1 TRBJ2-7 TRBV10-2 CASKSWTGQGYEQYF TGCGCCAGCAAAAGCTGGACGGGACAGGGGTACGAGCAGTACTTC
- - TRBJ1-5 TRBV29-1 CSVATANQPQHF TGCAGCGTTGCGACAGCTAATCAGCCCCAGCATTTT
- - TRBJ1-1 TRBV28 CASTTRLGEAFF TGTGCCAGCACCACCCGGCTTGGTGAAGCTTTCTTT
- - TRBJ2-3 TRBV18 CASSPQGWLLSTDTQYF TGTGCCAGCTCACCACAGGGGTGGCTACTAAGCACAGATACGCAGTATTTT
- - TRBJ2-7 TRBV10-1 CASSDGGIAGYEQYF TGCGCCAGCAGTGATGGGGGCATCGCGGGATACGAGCAGTACTTC
- TRBD1 TRBJ1-5 TRBV7-9 CASSLTGDSNQPQHF TGTGCCAGCAGCCTAACAGGGGATAGCAATCAGCCCCAGCATTTT
- - TRBJ1-1 TRBV5-5 CASSVPMNTEAFF TGTGCCAGCAGCGTCCCAATGAACACTGAAGCTTTCTTT
- TRBD2 TRBJ2-7 TRBV2 CASRSREDYEQYF TGTGCCAGCAGATCCCGGGAGGACTACGAGCAGTACTTC
- TRBD1 TRBJ1-6 TRBV5-6 CASSGTGVVAANSPLHF TGTGCTAGTTCCGGGACAGGGGTCGTCGCGGCGAATTCACCCCTCCACTTT
- - TRBJ1-5 TRBV7-9 CASGRESQPQHF TGTGCCAGCGGGAGGGAGAGTCAGCCCCAGCATTTT
- - TRBJ2-2 TRBV6-5 CASRRASGELFF TGTGCCAGCAGGAGGGCATCCGGGGAGCTGTTTTTT
once - TRBJ2-7 TRBV11-2 CASSMAAVSYEQYF TGTGCCAGCAGCATGGCCGCCGTCTCCTACGAGCAGTACTTC
- - TRBJ1-5 TRBV2 CASRAGDPSNQPQHF TGTGCCAGCAGGGCGGGGGACCCTAGCAATCAGCCCCAGCATTTT
- - TRBJ1-3 TRBV13 CASSSLTVSGNTIYF TGTGCCAGCAGCTCACTGACAGTGTCCGGAAACACCATATATTTT
- TRBD1 TRBJ2-1 TRBV5-1 CASSLDLGQGYNEQFF TGCGCCAGCAGCTTGGACCTGGGACAGGGGTACAATGAGCAGTTCTTC
- TRBD2 TRBJ2-2 TRBV10-1 CASSESGGTGELFF TGCGCCAGCAGTGAGTCGGGGGGGACCGGGGAGCTGTTTTTT
- - TRBJ2-2 TRBV6-1 CASTQGGYTGELFF TGTGCCAGCACACAGGGGGGGTACACCGGGGAGCTGTTTTTT
- - TRBJ2-1 TRBV18 CASSLTGGTLNEQFF TGTGCCAGCTCCCTTACAGGAGGGACGTTGAATGAGCAGTTCTTC
few - TRBJ1-1 TRBV5-1 CASRGGPSGAFF TGCGCCAGCAGGGGGGGTCCCTCGGGAGCTTTCTTT
- - TRBJ1-6 TRBV9 CASSVGWGVSDSPLHF TGTGCCAGCAGCGTAGGTTGGGGGGTTTCGGATTCACCCCTCCACTTT
- TRBD2 TRBJ2-7 TRBV7-8 CASSQRIIGGGYEQYF TGTGCCAGCAGTCAACGCATTATCGGGGGGGGTTACGAGCAGTACTTC
- - TRBJ1-5 TRBV4-1 CASSQELHYSNQPQHF TGCGCCAGCAGCCAAGAACTCCACTATAGCAATCAGCCCCAGCATTTT